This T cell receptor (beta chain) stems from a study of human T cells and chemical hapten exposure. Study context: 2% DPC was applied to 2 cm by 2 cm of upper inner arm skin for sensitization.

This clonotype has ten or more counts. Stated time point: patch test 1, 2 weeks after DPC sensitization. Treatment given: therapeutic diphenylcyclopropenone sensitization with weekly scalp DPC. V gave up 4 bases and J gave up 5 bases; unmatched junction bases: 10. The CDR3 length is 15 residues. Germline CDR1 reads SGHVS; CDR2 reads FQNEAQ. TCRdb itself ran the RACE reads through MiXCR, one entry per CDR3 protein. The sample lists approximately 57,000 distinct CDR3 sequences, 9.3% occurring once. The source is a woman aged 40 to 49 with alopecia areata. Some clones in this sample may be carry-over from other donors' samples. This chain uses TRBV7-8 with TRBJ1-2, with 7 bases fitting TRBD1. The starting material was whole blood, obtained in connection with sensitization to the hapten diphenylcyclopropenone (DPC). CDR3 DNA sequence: TGTGCCAGCAGCTCCCCCCCCGACAGGGTTTATGGCTACACCTTC. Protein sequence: CASSSPPDRVYGYTF.